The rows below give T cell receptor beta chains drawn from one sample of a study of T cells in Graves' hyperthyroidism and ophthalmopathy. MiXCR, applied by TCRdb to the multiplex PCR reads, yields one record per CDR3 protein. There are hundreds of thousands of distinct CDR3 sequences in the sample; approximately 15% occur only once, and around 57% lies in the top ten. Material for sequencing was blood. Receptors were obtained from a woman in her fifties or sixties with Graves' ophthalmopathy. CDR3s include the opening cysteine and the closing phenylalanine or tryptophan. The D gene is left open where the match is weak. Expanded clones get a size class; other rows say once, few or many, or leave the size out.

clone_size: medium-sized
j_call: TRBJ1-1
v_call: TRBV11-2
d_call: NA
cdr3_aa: CASSRSDRPIWLGAFF
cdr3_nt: TGTGCCAGCAGCCGTTCGGACCGGCCAATTTGGTTAGGAGCTTTCTTT

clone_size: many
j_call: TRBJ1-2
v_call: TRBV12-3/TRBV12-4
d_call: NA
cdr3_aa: CASSLVAAGPYGYTF
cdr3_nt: TGTGCCAGCAGTTTGGTGGCGGCAGGCCCATATGGCTACACCTTC

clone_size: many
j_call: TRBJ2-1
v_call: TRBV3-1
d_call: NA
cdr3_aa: CASSQVVGSYNEQFF
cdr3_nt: TGTGCCAGCAGCCAAGTAGTGGGGTCTTACAATGAGCAGTTCTTC

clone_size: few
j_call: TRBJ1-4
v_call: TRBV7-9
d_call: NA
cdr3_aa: CASSQGTHIATNEKLFF
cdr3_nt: TGTGCCAGCAGCCAAGGCACACATATTGCAACTAATGAAAAACTGTTTTTT

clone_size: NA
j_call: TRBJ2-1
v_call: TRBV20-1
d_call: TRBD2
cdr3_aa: CSASLAGGLNEQFF
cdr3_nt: TGCAGTGCCAGTCTAGCGGGAGGGCTAAATGAGCAGTTCTTC

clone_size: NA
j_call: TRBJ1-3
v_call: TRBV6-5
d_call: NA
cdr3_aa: CASSYSGNLGGNTIYF
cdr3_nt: TGTGCCAGCAGTTACTCAGGGAACTTGGGAGGAAACACCATATATTTT

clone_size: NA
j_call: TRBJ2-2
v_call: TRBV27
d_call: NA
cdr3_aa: CASNTYGNTGELFF
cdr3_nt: TGTGCCAGCAATACATACGGGAACACCGGGGAGCTGTTTTTT

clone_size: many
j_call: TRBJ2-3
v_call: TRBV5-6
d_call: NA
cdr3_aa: CASRYRASTDTQYF
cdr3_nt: TGTGCCAGCAGATACAGGGCTAGCACAGATACGCAGTATTTT

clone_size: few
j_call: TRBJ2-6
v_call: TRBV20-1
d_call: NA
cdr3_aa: CSAAWGGANVLTF
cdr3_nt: TGCAGTGCTGCCTGGGGAGGGGCCAACGTCCTGACTTTC

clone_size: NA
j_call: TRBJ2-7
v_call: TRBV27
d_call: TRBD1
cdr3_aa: CASSTTGDEQYF
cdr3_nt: TGTGCCAGCAGTACGACAGGGGACGAGCAGTACTTC

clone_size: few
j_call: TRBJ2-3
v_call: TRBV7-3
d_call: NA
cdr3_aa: CASSRVGDTQYF
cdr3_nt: TGTGCCAGCAGCCGAGTGGGAGATACGCAGTATTTT

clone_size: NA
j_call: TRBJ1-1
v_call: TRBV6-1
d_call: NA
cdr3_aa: CASSERGGDFF
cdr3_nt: TGTGCCAGCAGTGAAAGAGGGGGTGATTTCTTT

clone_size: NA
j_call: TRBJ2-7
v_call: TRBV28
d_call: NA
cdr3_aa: CASSFSLRGEQYF
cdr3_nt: TGTGCCAGCAGTTTCAGCCTTCGGGGCGAGCAGTACTTC

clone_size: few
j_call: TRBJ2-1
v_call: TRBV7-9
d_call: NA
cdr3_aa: CASSPPGLSYNEQFF
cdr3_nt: TGTGCCAGCAGCCCCCCGGGACTCTCCTACAATGAGCAGTTCTTC

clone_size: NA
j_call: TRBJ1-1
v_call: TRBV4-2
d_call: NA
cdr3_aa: CASSQGTYRGTEAFF
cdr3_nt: TGTGCCAGCAGCCAAGGGACGTATAGGGGCACTGAAGCTTTCTTT

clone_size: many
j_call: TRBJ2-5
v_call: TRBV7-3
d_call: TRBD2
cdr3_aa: CASSITGTSGSFQYF
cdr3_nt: TGTGCCAGCAGCATTACCGGGACTAGCGGGTCTTTTCAGTACTTC

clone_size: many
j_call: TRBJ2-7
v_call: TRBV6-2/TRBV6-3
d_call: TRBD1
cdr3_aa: CASSYGTGGREQYF
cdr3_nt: TGTGCCAGCAGTTACGGGACAGGGGGACGCGAGCAGTACTTC

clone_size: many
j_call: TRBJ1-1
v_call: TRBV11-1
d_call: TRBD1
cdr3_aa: CASTGDITEAFF
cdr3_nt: TGTGCCAGTACAGGGGATATCACTGAAGCTTTCTTT

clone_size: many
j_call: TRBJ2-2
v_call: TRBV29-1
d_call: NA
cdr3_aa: CSATDTNTGELFF
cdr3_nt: TGCAGCGCTACCGATACAAACACCGGGGAGCTGTTTTTT

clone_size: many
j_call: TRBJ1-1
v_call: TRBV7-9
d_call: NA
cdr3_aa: CAVGFMGTEAFF
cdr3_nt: TGTGCCGTGGGGTTTATGGGTACTGAAGCTTTCTTT

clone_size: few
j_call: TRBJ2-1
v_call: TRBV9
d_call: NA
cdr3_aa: CASSVGLIGDEQFF
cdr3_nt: TGTGCCAGCAGCGTAGGGCTCATTGGTGATGAGCAGTTCTTC

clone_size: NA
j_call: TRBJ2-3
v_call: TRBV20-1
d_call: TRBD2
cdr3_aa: CSARSVLAGTDTQYF
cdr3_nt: TGCAGTGCTAGAAGTGTGCTAGCGGGGACAGATACGCAGTATTTT

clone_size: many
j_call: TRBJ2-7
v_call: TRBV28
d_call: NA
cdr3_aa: CASSKGGGFQVYEQYF
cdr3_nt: TGTGCCAGCTCCAAGGGGGGGGGCTTTCAAGTTTACGAGCAGTACTTC

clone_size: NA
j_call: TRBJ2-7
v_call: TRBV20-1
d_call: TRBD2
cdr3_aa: CSAPGLAINSYEQYF
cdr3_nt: TGCAGTGCGCCCGGACTAGCTATAAACTCCTACGAGCAGTACTTC

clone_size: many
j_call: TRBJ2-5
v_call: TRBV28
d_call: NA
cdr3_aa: CASSLGHLETQYF
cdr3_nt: TGTGCCAGCAGTTTAGGGCATCTCGAGACCCAGTACTTC

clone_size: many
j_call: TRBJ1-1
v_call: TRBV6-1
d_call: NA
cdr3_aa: CASSYRGNTEAFF
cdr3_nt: TGTGCCAGCAGTTATCGGGGGAACACTGAAGCTTTCTTT

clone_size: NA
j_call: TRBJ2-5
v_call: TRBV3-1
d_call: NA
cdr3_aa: CASSPAGREETQYF
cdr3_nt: TGTGCCAGCAGCCCTGCTGGCAGGGAAGAGACCCAGTACTTC

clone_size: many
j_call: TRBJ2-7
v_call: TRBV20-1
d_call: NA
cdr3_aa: CSARPPRARGYEQYF
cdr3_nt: TGCAGTGCTAGGCCTCCCAGGGCGCGGGGCTACGAGCAGTACTTC

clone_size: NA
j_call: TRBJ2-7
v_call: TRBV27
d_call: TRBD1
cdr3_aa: CASSPTGIPPYEQYF
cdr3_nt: TGTGCCAGCAGCCCGACAGGGATTCCTCCCTACGAGCAGTACTTC

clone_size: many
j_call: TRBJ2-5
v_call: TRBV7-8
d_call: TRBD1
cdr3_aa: CASSHDRELETQYF
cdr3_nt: TGTGCCAGCAGCCACGACAGGGAACTTGAGACCCAGTACTTC

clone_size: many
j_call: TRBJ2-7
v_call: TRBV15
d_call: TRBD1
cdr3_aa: CATSRNRDRSSYEQYF
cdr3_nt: TGTGCCACCAGCAGGAACCGGGACAGGAGCTCCTACGAGCAGTACTTC

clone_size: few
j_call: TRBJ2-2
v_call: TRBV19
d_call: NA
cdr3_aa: CASSPYDPGELFF
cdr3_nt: TGTGCCAGTAGCCCCTATGATCCCGGGGAGCTGTTTTTT

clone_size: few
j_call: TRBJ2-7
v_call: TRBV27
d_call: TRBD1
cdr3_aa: CASSLDRDSHEQYF
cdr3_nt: TGTGCCAGCAGTCTCGACCGGGACAGTCACGAGCAGTACTTC

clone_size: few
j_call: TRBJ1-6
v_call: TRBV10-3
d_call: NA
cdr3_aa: CAISEGGVTLHF
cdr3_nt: TGTGCCATCAGTGAGGGGGGGGTCACCCTCCACTTT

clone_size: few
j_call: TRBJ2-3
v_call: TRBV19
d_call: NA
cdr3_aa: CASSIGEGWSDTDTQYF
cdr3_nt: TGTGCCAGTAGTATAGGGGAAGGATGGTCGGACACAGATACGCAGTATTTT

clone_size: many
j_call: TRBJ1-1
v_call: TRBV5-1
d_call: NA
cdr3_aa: CASSLGTNTEAFF
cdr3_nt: TGTGCCAGCAGCTTGGGCACGAACACTGAAGCTTTCTTT

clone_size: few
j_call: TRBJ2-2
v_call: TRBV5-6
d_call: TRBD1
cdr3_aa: CASSLAGTASGTGELFF
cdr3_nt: TGTGCCAGCAGCTTGGCCGGGACAGCTTCAGGCACCGGGGAGCTGTTTTTT

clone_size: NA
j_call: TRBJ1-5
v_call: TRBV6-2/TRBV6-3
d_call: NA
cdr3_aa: CASSYGAGHSNQPQHF
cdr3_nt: TGTGCCAGCAGTTACGGGGCAGGGCATAGCAATCAGCCCCAGCATTTT

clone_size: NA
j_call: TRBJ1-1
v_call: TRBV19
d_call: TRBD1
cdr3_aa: CASSIGGGDTEAFF
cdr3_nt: TGTGCCAGTAGTATAGGAGGGGGCGACACTGAAGCTTTCTTT

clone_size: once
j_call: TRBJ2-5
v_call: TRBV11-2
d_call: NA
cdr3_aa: CASSLRGDSAETQYF
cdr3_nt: TGTGCCAGCAGCTTGAGGGGTGACTCTGCAGAGACCCAGTACTTC

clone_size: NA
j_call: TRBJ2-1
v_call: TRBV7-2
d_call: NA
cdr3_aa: CASSPSGVIYNEQFF
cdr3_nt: TGTGCCAGCAGCCCCAGTGGGGTAATTTACAATGAGCAGTTCTTC

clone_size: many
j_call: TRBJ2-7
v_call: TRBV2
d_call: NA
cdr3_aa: CASKSEQGKSYEQYF
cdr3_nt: TGTGCCAGCAAAAGCGAACAGGGTAAATCCTACGAGCAGTACTTC

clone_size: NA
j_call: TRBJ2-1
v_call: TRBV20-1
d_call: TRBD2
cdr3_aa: CSARGTSGVYNEQFF
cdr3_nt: TGCAGTGCTAGGGGGACTAGCGGAGTCTACAATGAGCAGTTCTTC

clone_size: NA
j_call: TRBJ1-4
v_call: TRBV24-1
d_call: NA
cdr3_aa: CATSQGSYNSGEKLFF
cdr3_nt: TGTGCCACCAGCCAGGGTTCATACAATTCGGGAGAAAAACTGTTTTTT

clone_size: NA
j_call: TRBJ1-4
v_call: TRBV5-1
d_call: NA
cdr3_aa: CASSTGHELSNEKLFF
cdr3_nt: TGCGCCAGCAGCACGGGACATGAGTTGTCGAATGAAAAACTGTTTTTT

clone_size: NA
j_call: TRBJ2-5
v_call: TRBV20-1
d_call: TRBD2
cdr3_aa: CSAKPGGLGTQYF
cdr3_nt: TGCAGTGCTAAACCTGGGGGACTAGGGACCCAGTACTTC

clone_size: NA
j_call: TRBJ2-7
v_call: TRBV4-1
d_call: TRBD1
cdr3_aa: CASSQPGQGANEQYF
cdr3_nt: TGCGCCAGCAGCCAGCCGGGACAGGGGGCCAACGAGCAGTACTTC

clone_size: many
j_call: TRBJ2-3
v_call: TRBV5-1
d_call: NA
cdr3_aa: CASSLPTNTDTQYF
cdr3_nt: TGCGCCAGCAGCTTGCCCACGAACACAGATACGCAGTATTTT

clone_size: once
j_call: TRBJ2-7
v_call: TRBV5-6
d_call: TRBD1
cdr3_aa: CASRSAGTGGNEQYF
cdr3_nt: TGTGCCAGCAGGTCCGCCGGGACAGGGGGCAACGAGCAGTACTTC

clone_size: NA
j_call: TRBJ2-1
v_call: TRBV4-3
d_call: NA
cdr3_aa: CASSQDKSYNEQFF
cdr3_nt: TGCGCCAGCAGCCAAGATAAGAGCTACAATGAGCAGTTCTTC

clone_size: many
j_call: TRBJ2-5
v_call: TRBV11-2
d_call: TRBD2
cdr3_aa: CASSPGGRARETQYF
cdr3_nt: TGTGCCAGCAGCCCGGGTGGGAGGGCCCGTGAGACCCAGTACTTC

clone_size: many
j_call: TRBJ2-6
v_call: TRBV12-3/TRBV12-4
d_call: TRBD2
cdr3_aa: CASGTSSGANVLTF
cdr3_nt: TGTGCCTCGGGGACTAGCTCTGGGGCCAACGTCCTGACTTTC

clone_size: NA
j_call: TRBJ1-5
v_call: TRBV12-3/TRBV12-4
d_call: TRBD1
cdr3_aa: CATGRTGDPPWQPQHF
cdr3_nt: TGTGCCACAGGAAGGACAGGGGACCCCCCGTGGCAGCCCCAGCATTTT